This TCR beta chain was profiled in a study of T cells in Graves' hyperthyroidism and ophthalmopathy. Study-wide points: Ophthalmopathy was model-predicted a median around seven months pre-onset. The authors' 13 V-J model separated ophthalmopathy from stable hyperthyroidism. Most thyroid-expanded clonotypes above 0.001 were also found in blood.

Germline lookup yields CDR1 SEHNR and CDR2 FQNEAQ (reference sequence). CDR3 length equals 14 residues. The germline V and J ends were trimmed by 4 bases and 6 bases, with 15 bases remaining between them. As concerns this clonotype: Antigen: not known.

The study excluded patients with uncontrolled infection, other autoimmune disease, pregnancy or lactation. Amplified TCR beta CDR3 regions derived from RNA transcripts. A set of HTBI primers served as the primers for a first-round RT-PCR of the TCR CDR3. MiXCR, run by TCRdb on the multiplex PCR reads, gives a single entry per CDR3 protein. Of approximately 510,000 distinct CDR3 sequences in the sample, about 45% were seen once. This chain links TRBV7-9 with TRBJ1-1; D is possibly TRBD1 (6 bases). The receptor's source is an adult woman with Graves' disease, either hyperthyroidism or ophthalmopathy (not recorded which). What was sequenced was peripheral blood or thyroid tissue (not recorded which). The CDR3 reads CASSSGADHAEAFF. Here the CDR3 DNA reads TGTGCCAGCAGCTCAGGGGCTGATCACGCTGAAGCTTTCTTT.